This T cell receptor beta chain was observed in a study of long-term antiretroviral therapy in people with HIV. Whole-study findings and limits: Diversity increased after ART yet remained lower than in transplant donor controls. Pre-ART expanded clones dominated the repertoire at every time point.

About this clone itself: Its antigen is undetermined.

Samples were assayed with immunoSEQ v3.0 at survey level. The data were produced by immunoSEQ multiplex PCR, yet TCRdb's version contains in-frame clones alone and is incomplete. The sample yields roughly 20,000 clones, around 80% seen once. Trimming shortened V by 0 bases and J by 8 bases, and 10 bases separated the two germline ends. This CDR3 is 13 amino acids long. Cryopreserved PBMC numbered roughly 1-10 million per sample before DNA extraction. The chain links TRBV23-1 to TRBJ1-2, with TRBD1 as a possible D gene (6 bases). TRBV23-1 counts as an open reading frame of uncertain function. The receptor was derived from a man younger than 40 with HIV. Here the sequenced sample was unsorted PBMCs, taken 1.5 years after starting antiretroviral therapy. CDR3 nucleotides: TGCGCCAGCAGTCAATCGGGGGGCGCGGGCTACACCTTC. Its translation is CASSQSGGAGYTF.